Listed below are T cell receptor beta chains from one sample, sequenced in a study of neurological immune-mediated disorders. A single record per CDR3 protein comes from TCRdb applying MiXCR to the 5' RACE reads. The sample lists roughly 88,000 distinct CDR3 sequences; around 3.6% were seen once. The source material was PBMCs. The receptor source for this set is a woman between 45 and 60 years old with multiple sclerosis. The CDR3 runs from the conserved cysteine through the conserved F or W. The order of the fields is J gene, V gene, clone size, D gene, CDR3 protein, CDR3 DNA. D genes are given only for firm matches. Clone size is not always given. Where it is, it says once, few, many or a class for expanded clones.

j_gene: TRBJ2-3
v_gene: TRBV5-1
abundance: many
d_gene: TRBD1
CDR3aa: CASSKRLQGEPADTQYF
CDR3nt: TGCGCCAGCAGCAAACGGTTACAGGGGGAGCCCGCAGATACGCAGTATTTT

j_gene: TRBJ2-1
v_gene: TRBV10-3
abundance: few
d_gene: TRBD2
CDR3aa: CAISDLGGGFTYNEQFF
CDR3nt: TGTGCCATCAGTGACCTTGGCGGGGGGTTTACCTACAATGAGCAGTTCTTC

j_gene: TRBJ1-6
v_gene: TRBV7-2
abundance: many
d_gene: NA
CDR3aa: CASSHPGPPPNSPLHF
CDR3nt: TGTGCCAGCAGCCACCCAGGACCGCCACCCAATTCACCCCTCCACTTT

j_gene: TRBJ2-2
v_gene: TRBV9
abundance: many
d_gene: NA
CDR3aa: CASSPTFRGKAGELFF
CDR3nt: TGTGCCAGCAGCCCGACCTTTAGGGGAAAAGCCGGGGAGCTGTTTTTT

j_gene: TRBJ1-3
v_gene: TRBV2
abundance: many
d_gene: TRBD1
CDR3aa: CASRETGATGKTIYF
CDR3nt: TGTGCCAGCAGGGAGACAGGGGCAACGGGAAAAACCATATATTTT

j_gene: TRBJ2-7
v_gene: TRBV10-3
abundance: many
d_gene: NA
CDR3aa: CAISERAPRGEQYF
CDR3nt: TGTGCCATCAGTGAACGGGCCCCCAGGGGCGAGCAGTACTTC

j_gene: TRBJ1-2
v_gene: TRBV7-9
abundance: many
d_gene: NA
CDR3aa: CASSLDEGFGSGYTF
CDR3nt: TGTGCCAGCAGTTTAGATGAAGGTTTTGGCAGCGGCTACACCTTC

j_gene: TRBJ2-7
v_gene: TRBV7-2
abundance: many
d_gene: TRBD1
CDR3aa: CASSSRGLVGEQYF
CDR3nt: TGTGCCAGCAGTTCCAGGGGGCTAGTCGGCGAGCAGTACTTC

j_gene: TRBJ2-1
v_gene: TRBV12-3/TRBV12-4
abundance: many
d_gene: TRBD2
CDR3aa: CASKLAGAYNEQFF
CDR3nt: TGTGCCAGCAAACTAGCGGGGGCGTACAATGAGCAGTTCTTC

j_gene: TRBJ2-5
v_gene: TRBV5-1
abundance: many
d_gene: NA
CDR3aa: CASSLDPSGETQYF
CDR3nt: TGCGCCAGCAGCTTGGATCCCAGCGGGGAGACCCAGTACTTC

j_gene: TRBJ2-5
v_gene: TRBV7-2
abundance: many
d_gene: NA
CDR3aa: CASSLTRWSETQYF
CDR3nt: TGTGCCAGCAGCTTAACTAGGTGGTCAGAGACCCAGTACTTC

j_gene: TRBJ1-1
v_gene: TRBV5-1
abundance: NA
d_gene: NA
CDR3aa: CASTTGQKTEAFF
CDR3nt: TGCGCCAGCACAACAGGACAGAAAACTGAAGCTTTCTTT

j_gene: TRBJ2-3
v_gene: TRBV6-1
abundance: many
d_gene: NA
CDR3aa: CASSAPPGGTDTQYF
CDR3nt: TGTGCCAGCAGTGCCCCCCCCGGGGGTACAGATACGCAGTATTTT

j_gene: TRBJ1-1
v_gene: TRBV20-1
abundance: many
d_gene: NA
CDR3aa: CSARAYGRGNTEAFF
CDR3nt: TGCAGTGCTAGAGCTTACGGGAGAGGGAACACTGAAGCTTTCTTT

j_gene: TRBJ2-1
v_gene: TRBV12-3/TRBV12-4
abundance: many
d_gene: TRBD2
CDR3aa: CASRGLAGGRNEQFF
CDR3nt: TGTGCCAGCAGGGGTCTAGCGGGGGGGAGGAATGAGCAGTTCTTC

j_gene: TRBJ2-3
v_gene: TRBV20-1
abundance: many
d_gene: NA
CDR3aa: CSAGAGLRTDTQYF
CDR3nt: TGCAGTGCTGGGGCGGGACTCCGCACAGATACGCAGTATTTT

j_gene: TRBJ2-5
v_gene: TRBV7-6
abundance: many
d_gene: NA
CDR3aa: CASRADRRGLETQYF
CDR3nt: TGTGCCAGCAGAGCGGACAGGAGGGGGTTAGAGACCCAGTACTTC

j_gene: TRBJ1-2
v_gene: TRBV20-1
abundance: many
d_gene: NA
CDR3aa: CSARQGESYGYTF
CDR3nt: TGCAGTGCTAGACAGGGTGAGAGCTATGGCTACACCTTC

j_gene: TRBJ1-1
v_gene: TRBV6-6
abundance: NA
d_gene: NA
CDR3aa: CASTFTGSAEAFF
CDR3nt: TGTGCCAGCACGTTCACAGGGTCGGCTGAAGCTTTCTTT

j_gene: TRBJ2-1
v_gene: TRBV20-1
abundance: many
d_gene: NA
CDR3aa: CSARAGIHYNEQFF
CDR3nt: TGCAGTGCTAGAGCCGGAATCCATTACAATGAGCAGTTCTTC

j_gene: TRBJ1-4
v_gene: TRBV20-1
abundance: many
d_gene: TRBD1
CDR3aa: CSASGTGRLPTNEKLFF
CDR3nt: TGCAGTGCTTCCGGGACAGGACGATTACCAACTAATGAAAAACTGTTTTTT

j_gene: TRBJ2-3
v_gene: TRBV28
abundance: many
d_gene: NA
CDR3aa: CASVGAGTDTQYF
CDR3nt: TGTGCCAGCGTCGGGGCTGGCACAGATACGCAGTATTTT

j_gene: TRBJ1-2
v_gene: TRBV20-1
abundance: many
d_gene: NA
CDR3aa: CSAREGGGGGYTF
CDR3nt: TGCAGTGCTAGAGAAGGGGGAGGCGGTGGCTACACCTTC

j_gene: TRBJ1-1
v_gene: TRBV10-3
abundance: many
d_gene: NA
CDR3aa: CAISTTGLNTEAFF
CDR3nt: TGTGCCATCAGCACGACGGGCCTGAACACTGAAGCTTTCTTT

j_gene: TRBJ1-1
v_gene: TRBV4-1
abundance: many
d_gene: NA
CDR3aa: CASSQETPGNAFF
CDR3nt: TGCGCCAGCAGCCAAGAGACGCCCGGCAACGCTTTCTTT

j_gene: TRBJ2-7
v_gene: TRBV11-3
abundance: many
d_gene: TRBD2
CDR3aa: CASGGRDHEQYF
CDR3nt: TGTGCCAGCGGAGGGAGGGATCACGAGCAGTACTTC

j_gene: TRBJ2-1
v_gene: TRBV10-1
abundance: NA
d_gene: NA
CDR3aa: CASSDPGSYNEQFF
CDR3nt: TGCGCCAGCAGTGATCCCGGGTCCTACAATGAGCAGTTCTTC

j_gene: TRBJ2-2
v_gene: TRBV7-2
abundance: many
d_gene: NA
CDR3aa: CASRPTATNTGELFF
CDR3nt: TGTGCCAGCAGACCGACGGCCACCAACACCGGGGAGCTGTTTTTT

j_gene: TRBJ2-4
v_gene: TRBV27
abundance: many
d_gene: NA
CDR3aa: CASSLTGIAKNIQYF
CDR3nt: TGTGCCAGCAGTTTGACGGGGATAGCCAAAAACATTCAGTACTTC

j_gene: TRBJ2-5
v_gene: TRBV5-1
abundance: many
d_gene: TRBD1
CDR3aa: CASSLEGARETQYF
CDR3nt: TGCGCCAGCAGCTTGGAGGGGGCCAGGGAGACCCAGTACTTC

j_gene: TRBJ1-6
v_gene: TRBV12-3/TRBV12-4
abundance: many
d_gene: NA
CDR3aa: CASSFRGGSPLHF
CDR3nt: TGTGCCAGCAGTTTCCGAGGAGGATCACCCCTCCACTTT

j_gene: TRBJ2-7
v_gene: TRBV4-3
abundance: many
d_gene: TRBD2
CDR3aa: CASSRGGLANYEQYF
CDR3nt: TGCGCCAGCAGCCGAGGGGGACTAGCGAACTACGAGCAGTACTTC

j_gene: TRBJ2-2
v_gene: TRBV20-1
abundance: many
d_gene: TRBD2
CDR3aa: CSASSGGYSGELFF
CDR3nt: TGCAGTGCTAGCTCGGGGGGGTACAGCGGGGAGCTGTTTTTT

j_gene: TRBJ2-5
v_gene: TRBV20-1
abundance: NA
d_gene: NA
CDR3aa: CSASLDSYQETQYF
CDR3nt: TGCAGTGCTAGTCTCGACTCCTACCAAGAGACCCAGTACTTC

j_gene: TRBJ2-1
v_gene: TRBV25-1
abundance: many
d_gene: TRBD2
CDR3aa: CASSALAGGLNEQFF
CDR3nt: TGTGCCAGCAGTGCACTAGCGGGAGGCCTCAATGAGCAGTTCTTC

j_gene: TRBJ2-2
v_gene: TRBV7-9
abundance: many
d_gene: NA
CDR3aa: CASTPPGWTGELFF
CDR3nt: TGTGCCAGCACCCCGCCGGGTTGGACCGGGGAGCTGTTTTTT

j_gene: TRBJ1-4
v_gene: TRBV7-9
abundance: many
d_gene: NA
CDR3aa: CASSPRTSREKLFF
CDR3nt: TGTGCCAGCAGCCCGAGGACTTCGAGGGAAAAACTGTTTTTT

j_gene: TRBJ2-4
v_gene: TRBV10-3
abundance: few
d_gene: NA
CDR3aa: CAISESNGNLGIQYF
CDR3nt: TGTGCCATCAGTGAGTCGAATGGTAATCTCGGCATTCAGTACTTC

j_gene: TRBJ2-5
v_gene: TRBV5-6
abundance: many
d_gene: NA
CDR3aa: CASSSPEFYHETQYF
CDR3nt: TGTGCCAGCAGCTCCCCGGAGTTTTACCACGAGACCCAGTACTTC

j_gene: TRBJ2-5
v_gene: TRBV5-1
abundance: many
d_gene: TRBD1
CDR3aa: CASSETGGETQYF
CDR3nt: TGCGCCAGCTCGGAGACAGGGGGAGAGACCCAGTACTTC

j_gene: TRBJ2-3
v_gene: TRBV6-5
abundance: many
d_gene: NA
CDR3aa: CASRVPGGTDTQYF
CDR3nt: TGTGCCAGCAGAGTTCCGGGAGGCACAGATACGCAGTATTTT

j_gene: TRBJ2-2
v_gene: TRBV14
abundance: NA
d_gene: NA
CDR3aa: CASSRQEFGELFF
CDR3nt: TGTGCCAGCAGCCGCCAGGAATTCGGGGAGCTGTTTTTT

j_gene: TRBJ1-2
v_gene: TRBV10-3
abundance: many
d_gene: TRBD1
CDR3aa: CAISGPGQPPSSYTF
CDR3nt: TGTGCCATCAGTGGTCCGGGACAGCCACCATCAAGCTACACCTTC

j_gene: TRBJ1-5
v_gene: TRBV4-1
abundance: few
d_gene: NA
CDR3aa: CASSLQGNSNQPQHF
CDR3nt: TGCGCCAGCAGCCTTCAGGGAAATAGCAATCAGCCCCAGCATTTT

j_gene: TRBJ1-1
v_gene: TRBV6-5
abundance: many
d_gene: NA
CDR3aa: CASSYRGTTEAFF
CDR3nt: TGTGCCAGCAGTTACAGGGGCACCACTGAAGCTTTCTTT

j_gene: TRBJ1-5
v_gene: TRBV5-6
abundance: many
d_gene: NA
CDR3aa: CASSFGGIQPQHF
CDR3nt: TGTGCCAGCAGCTTTGGGGGGATTCAGCCCCAGCATTTT

j_gene: TRBJ1-3
v_gene: TRBV5-1
abundance: few
d_gene: NA
CDR3aa: CASSLGVTGNTIYF
CDR3nt: TGCGCCAGCAGCTTAGGGGTGACTGGAAACACCATATATTTT

j_gene: TRBJ2-7
v_gene: TRBV10-3
abundance: many
d_gene: TRBD1
CDR3aa: CATRTGDWYEQYF
CDR3nt: TGTGCCACCAGGACAGGGGATTGGTACGAGCAGTACTTC

j_gene: TRBJ2-5
v_gene: TRBV20-1
abundance: many
d_gene: NA
CDR3aa: CSAAEGGGRTQYF
CDR3nt: TGCAGTGCTGCGGAGGGGGGGGGAAGGACCCAGTACTTC

j_gene: TRBJ1-2
v_gene: TRBV6-1
abundance: few
d_gene: NA
CDR3aa: CASRPNYGYTF
CDR3nt: TGTGCCAGCCGCCCAAACTATGGCTACACCTTC

j_gene: TRBJ1-2
v_gene: TRBV5-1
abundance: NA
d_gene: NA
CDR3aa: CASSLDPGVGYTF
CDR3nt: TGCGCCAGCAGCTTGGATCCAGGGGTTGGCTACACCTTC